This T cell receptor beta chain was found in a study of cytomegalovirus exposure and HLA in healthy donors. Study-wide points: It was likely that a cluster of highly shared sequence variants was a sequencing artifact. In an earlier analysis, most TCR beta V segments were productive about 87% or about 30% of the time. Reports showed the classifier diagnosing cytomegalovirus status with high specificity and sensitivity.

It was with 60 Vbeta and 13 Jbeta primers that the PCR ran. Using immunoSEQ multiplex PCR, the repertoire was profiled, and TCRdb retains in-frame clones only, with some absent. This sample has 35,000 to 50,000 clones; 60% to 85% occur once, and the top ten carry approximately 1.5%. As concerns this clone: Its specificity is unknown.

The ends lost 6 bases at V and 6 bases at J; junction bases unmatched: 11. The CDR3 contains 14 residues. Germline CDR1 reads LGHNA; CDR2 reads YNFKEQ. The sequenced material came from PBMCs. This sequence joins TRBV4-2 and TRBJ2-7; 7 nucleotides align to TRBD1. The sequence was obtained from a man aged 25-45 years in good health and CMV-seronegative. The CDR3 region is CASSPNDRVGEQYF. Written as DNA, the CDR3 is TGTGCCAGCAGTCCAAACGACAGGGTTGGCGAGCAGTACTTC.